These 17 T cell receptor beta chains came from one sample sequenced in a study of shared clonotypes between healthy human individuals. The method was immunoSEQ multiplex PCR; TCRdb's version includes in-frame clones alone and lacks a portion of them. The repertoire holds some 2 million clones, with roughly 96% as singletons. Sequencing input: naive CD4+ T cells sorted from blood. Subset given: CD45RA+ positively selected. These receptors came from a young man in good health.

This rearrangement joins TRBV14 to TRBJ1-6, with D unclear. The germline gives CDR1 SGHDN, CDR2 FVKESK. V dropped 2 bases and J dropped 9 bases, with 8 bases sitting between them. The CDR3 contains 13 residues. CDR3 sequence reads: CASSQSVGSPLHF. CDR3 bases: TGTGCCAGCAGCCAAAGTGTGGGTTCACCCCTCCACTTT.

To note about this clone: Different DNA sequences within this sample yield the same CDR3. The chain links TRBV6-5 to TRBJ2-5; D may be TRBD2 (5 bases). V lost 6 bases to trimming and J lost 4 bases, with 9 bases between them. From germline, CDR1 is MNHEY and CDR2 SVGAGI. The CDR3 has 12 residues. CDR3 protein: CASSRAGETQYF. CDR3 DNA sequence: TGTGCCAGCAGCCGGGCGGGAGAGACCCAGTACTTC.

Notes on this clone: Within the sample, other DNA sequences also encode this same CDR3. The V gene is TRBV19, the J gene TRBJ1-5; 7 nucleotides align to TRBD1. Germline V gives CDR1 LNHDA, CDR2 SQIVND (reference sequence). The CDR3 totals 14 residues. Germline trimming cut 4 bases from V and 4 bases from J; bases unmatched to any gene: 4. The CDR3 protein is CASSTRQGNQPQHF. As DNA, the CDR3 is TGTGCCAGTAGTACCCGACAGGGTAATCAGCCCCAGCATTTT.

Note on this clone: The sample carries other DNA sequences with the same CDR3. The CDR3 sequence is CASSSQGTQETQYF. DNA for the CDR3: TGTGCCAGCAGCTCCCAGGGGACCCAAGAGACCCAGTACTTC. V and J are TRBV5-4 and TRBJ2-5, with D possibly TRBD1 on 6 matching bases. Trimming removed 3 bases at V and 1 base at J, with 10 bases between. CDR1 SGHNT and CDR2 YYREEE come from the germline V gene (reference sequence). The CDR3 extends over 14 amino acids.

This clone was recorded only once. V and J are TRBV4-1 and TRBJ2-7; 10 nucleotides agree with TRBD2. V dropped 0 bases and J dropped 4; count of bases not matched to a gene: 6. The CDR3 is 16 amino acids. In germline, CDR1 is MGHRA, CDR2 YSYEKL. For the CDR3, the DNA is TGCGCCAGCAGCCAAGAGGCAGCGGGAGGGCCGTACGAGCAGTACTTC. It translates to CASSQEAAGGPYEQYF.

With regard to this clone: This sample also contains other DNA sequences that code for the same CDR3. The chain combines TRBV18 with TRBJ2-7; 10 nucleotides align to TRBD1. J lost 5 bases, V lost 4 bases, and 2 bases had no gene match. From germline, CDR1 is KGHSH and CDR2 LQKENI. The CDR3 loop spans 13 amino acids. CDR3 nucleotides: TGTGCCAGCTCACGGGACAGGGGAGACGAGCAGTACTTC. This encodes CASSRDRGDEQYF.

This clone was recorded only once. The V gene is TRBV7-8, the J gene TRBJ2-7, with no clear D. The CDR3 length is 17 residues. The V end was cut by 0 bases, the J end by 7 bases, with 22 bases between. Germline V CDR1 and CDR2: SGHVS, FQNEAQ. Here the CDR3 reads CASSLAGSSLLLLEQYF. In DNA form, the CDR3 reads TGTGCCAGCAGCTTAGCGGGGTCCTCGCTTTTGCTTCTGGAGCAGTACTTC. The full variable domain, with the rest looked up from reference TRBV7-8 and TRBJ2-7, is GAGVSQSPRYKVAKRGQDVALRCDPISGHVSLFWYQQALGQGPEFLTYFQNEAQLDKSGLPSDRFFAERPEGSVSTLKIQRTQQEDSAVYLCASSLAGSSLLLLEQYFGPGTRLTVT.

The chain combines TRBV6-5 with TRBJ2-1; D remains ambiguous. V dropped 0 bases and J dropped 0 bases, with 9 bases sitting between them. The CDR3 consists of 16 residues. Germline lookup yields CDR1 MNHEY and CDR2 SVGAGI. In DNA, the CDR3 is TGTGCCAGCAGTTACTCACGGTGGAGCTCCTACAATGAGCAGTTCTTC. It codes for CASSYSRWSSYNEQFF.

The rearrangement joins TRBV19 to TRBJ1-2, with D hard to call. The CDR3 is 15 residues long. Deletions cut 4 bases from V and 5 bases from J, with 17 bases between. Germline CDR1 LNHDA, CDR2 SQIVND (reference sequence). The CDR3 protein is CASSTSHAGPYGYTF. The CDR3, as DNA: TGTGCCAGTAGTACCTCCCACGCAGGACCGTATGGCTACACCTTC.

The V gene is TRBV7-2, the J gene TRBJ2-7, with 12 bases fitting TRBD2. Trimming took 5 bases from V and 4 from J; bases not matched to a gene: 6. Germline values: CDR1 SGHTA, CDR2 FQGNSA. There are 15 residues in the CDR3. CDR3 sequence (DNA): TGTGCCAGCAGCCCAAGGACTAGCGGGATTTACGAGCAGTACTTC. It codes for CASSPRTSGIYEQYF.

This chain uses TRBV10-3 with TRBJ2-1; TRBD2 agrees at 11 bases. The CDR3 runs 16 residues. Looked up from germline, CDR1 is ENHRY and CDR2 is SYGVKD. V lost 3 bases and J lost 9; bases outside the gene matches: 10. Here the CDR3 reads CAISDVIAGGFGEQFF. The CDR3 DNA is TGTGCCATCAGTGATGTGATAGCGGGAGGGTTTGGTGAGCAGTTCTTC.

This clone has just one count. The sample contains more than one DNA sequence encoding this CDR3. V usage is TRBV11-3 and J usage is TRBJ2-1, with D perhaps TRBD2 (6 bases). Germline V gene data show CDR1 as SGHNT and CDR2 as YENEEA. V was cut by 8 bases and J by 0 bases, with 11 bases left in between. This CDR3 has 14 residues. Here the CDR3 DNA reads TGTGCCAGCTCCGGCGGGGCCTCCTACAATGAGCAGTTCTTC. As protein: CASSGGASYNEQFF. Supplemented by reference TRBV11-3 and TRBJ2-1, the full variable domain reads EAGVVQSPRYKIIEKKQPVAFWCNPISGHNTLYWYLQNLGQGPELLIRYENEEAVDDSQLPKDRFSAERLKGVDSTLKIQPAELGDSAVYLCASSGGASYNEQFFGPGTRLTVL.

Remarks on this clone: Possible read error: a much larger clone is one base away. The sample carries other DNA sequences with the same CDR3. V is TRBV2 and J is TRBJ1-2; a possible D gene is TRBD1 (5 bases). Germline V gene sequence: CDR1 SNHLY, CDR2 FYNNEI. The CDR3 is 18 amino acids. V lost 3 bases and J lost 1, with 21 bases in between. The CDR3 DNA reads TGTGCCAGCAGTGACCCGCGGACTTCCGGGGGTGTTAACTATGGCTACACCTTC. It codes for CASSDPRTSGGVNYGYTF. Looking up the rest from reference TRBV2 and TRBJ1-2 gives the full variable domain: EPEVTQTPSHQVTQMGQEVILRCVPISNHLYFYWYRQILGQKVEFLVSFYNNEISEKSEIFDDQFSVERPDGSNFTLKIRSTKLEDSAMYFCASSDPRTSGGVNYGYTFGSGTRLTVV.

Comments on this clone: A much bigger clone sits one base away, suggesting this may be a read error. CDR3 sequence reads: CASSAEQLYGYTF. The CDR3 DNA is TGTGCCAGCAGCGCGGAACAGCTCTATGGCTACACCTTC. V and J are TRBV11-2 and TRBJ1-2; D not resolved. The CDR3 runs to 13 residues. Per the germline V gene, CDR1 is SGHAT and CDR2 is FQNNGV. Between the trimmed V and J ends, which lost 5 bases and 4 bases, there was a span of 11 bases. Full variable domain (remainder filled in from reference TRBV11-2 and TRBJ1-2): EAGVAQSPRYKIIEKRQSVAFWCNPISGHATLYWYQQILGQGPKLLIQFQNNGVVDDSQLPKDRFSAERLKGVDSTLKIQPAKLEDSAVYLCASSAEQLYGYTFGSGTRLTVV.

The chain couples TRBV5-1 to TRBJ1-6; weak D call: TRBD1 (5 bases). This CDR3 region has 16 residues. Trimming shortened V by 2 bases and J by 8 bases, and 17 bases separated the two germline ends. In germline, CDR1 is SGHRS, CDR2 YFSETQ. Here the CDR3 reads CASSFGDSSIDSPLHF. CDR3 in DNA: TGCGCCAGCAGCTTCGGCGACAGCTCTATTGATTCACCCCTCCACTTT.

The chain is built from TRBV11-2 and TRBJ2-5, with D unclear. V lost 4 bases to trimming and J lost 5 bases, with 17 bases between them. CDR3 size: 15 residues. The germline V gene encodes CDR1 SGHAT and CDR2 FQNNGV. The CDR3 DNA is TGTGCCAGCAGCTCAGTAGTTAATAGTGGGGAGACCCAGTACTTC. The encoded protein is CASSSVVNSGETQYF.

The chain couples TRBV6-6 to TRBJ1-3; no clear D. Trimming removed 0 bases from V and 6 bases from J, with 6 bases in between. CDR1 and CDR2 from the germline V gene are MNHNY and SVGAGI (reference sequence). The CDR3 is made up of 13 amino acids. The CDR3 DNA follows: TGTGCCAGCAGTTACTCGGTGGCAAACACCATATATTTT. Translation: CASSYSVANTIYF.